This record looks at one T cell receptor beta chain sequence and its context. V dropped 4 bases and J dropped 1; count of bases not matched to a gene: 3. CDR1 SGHTA and CDR2 FQGNSA come from the germline V gene. This CDR3 has 14 amino acids. The sample is drawn from a study of blood T cell repertoires in COVID-19. Profiled with immunoSEQ multiplex PCR; TCRdb holds only in-frame clones, not every one. This sample has over 300,000 clones; about 89% occur once, and the top ten carry approximately 9.4%. The sample was PBMCs or T cells enriched from blood (not recorded which). V is TRBV7-2 and J is TRBJ1-1; 7 nucleotides match TRBD1. This TCR derives from a woman in her thirties or forties who had recovered from COVID-19. The CDR3 nucleotides read TGTGCCAGCAGCTCGGGACAGTCGAACACTGAAGCTTTCTTT. Encoded protein: CASSSGQSNTEAFF.